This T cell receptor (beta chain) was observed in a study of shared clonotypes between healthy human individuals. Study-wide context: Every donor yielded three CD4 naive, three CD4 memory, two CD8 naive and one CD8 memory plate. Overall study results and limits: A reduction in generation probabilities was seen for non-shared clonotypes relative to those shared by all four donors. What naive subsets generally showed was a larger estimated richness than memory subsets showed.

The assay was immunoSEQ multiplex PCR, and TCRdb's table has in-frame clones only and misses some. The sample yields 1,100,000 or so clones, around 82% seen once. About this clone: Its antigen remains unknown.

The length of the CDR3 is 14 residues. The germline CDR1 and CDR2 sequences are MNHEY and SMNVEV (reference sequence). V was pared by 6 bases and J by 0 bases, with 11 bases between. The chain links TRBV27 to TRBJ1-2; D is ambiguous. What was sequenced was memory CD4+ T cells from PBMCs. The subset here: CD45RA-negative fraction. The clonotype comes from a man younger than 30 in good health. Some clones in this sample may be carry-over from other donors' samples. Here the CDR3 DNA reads TGTGCCAGCAGCGTCAGTGGAGCTAACTATGGCTACACCTTC. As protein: CASSVSGANYGYTF.